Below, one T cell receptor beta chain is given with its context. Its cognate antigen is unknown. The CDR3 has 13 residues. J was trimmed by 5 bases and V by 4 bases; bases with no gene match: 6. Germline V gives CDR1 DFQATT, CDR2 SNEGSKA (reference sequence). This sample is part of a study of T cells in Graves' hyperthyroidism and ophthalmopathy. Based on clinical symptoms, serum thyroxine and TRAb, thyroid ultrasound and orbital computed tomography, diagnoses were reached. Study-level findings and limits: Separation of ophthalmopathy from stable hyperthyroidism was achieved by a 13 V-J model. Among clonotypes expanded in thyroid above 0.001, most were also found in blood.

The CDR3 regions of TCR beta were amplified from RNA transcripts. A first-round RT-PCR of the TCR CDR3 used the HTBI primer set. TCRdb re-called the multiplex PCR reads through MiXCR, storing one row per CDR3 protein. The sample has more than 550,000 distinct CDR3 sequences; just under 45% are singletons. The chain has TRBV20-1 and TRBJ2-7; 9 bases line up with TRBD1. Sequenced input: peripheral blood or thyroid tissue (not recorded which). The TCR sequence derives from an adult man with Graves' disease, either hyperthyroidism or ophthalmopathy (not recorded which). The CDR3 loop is CSANGTGIHEQYF. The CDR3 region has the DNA TGCAGTGCTAACGGGACAGGGATACACGAGCAGTACTTC.